The T cell receptor beta chain under discussion was sequenced for a study of siplizumab effects on memory and regulatory T cells. As concerns this clone: Its target is unknown.

Study findings and constraints: Both greater diversity than memory cells and a major contribution to the alloresponse seemed to characterize naive T cells.

Sequenced by immunoSEQ multiplex PCR; TCRdb stores in-frame clones only, minus some. The sample contains tens of thousands of clones, more than 70% of which appear only once. The germline gives CDR1 SEHNR, CDR2 FQNEAQ (reference sequence). This CDR3 region has 13 residues. The V segment lost 4 bases and the J segment 5 bases; nucleotides outside the gene matches: 3. The V call is TRBV7-9, the J call TRBJ2-5; 8 bases line up with TRBD1. Sequenced: naive CD4+ T cells sorted from blood. The TCR comes from a human donor in good health. The CDR3 DNA is TGTGCCAGCAGCTCGACAGGGGTGGAGACCCAGTACTTC. Translating it yields CASSSTGVETQYF.